Detailed here is one T cell receptor (beta chain). Its specificity is not known. Germline CDR1 reads WSHSY; CDR2 reads SAAADI. Trimming at V came to 10 bases and at J to 4 bases, leaving 9 bases not matched to a gene. This CDR3 has 14 amino acids. The sample comes from a study of T cell responses to AZD1222 COVID-19 vaccine. Study outcomes and limitations: Two doses of AZD1222 preceded a rise in Spike-specific TCR breadth and depth. In all cases, repertoires were sampled only after the peak T cell response. Mostly white British, mostly female donors; authors suggested clonal diversity may be underestimated. Spike-spanning, vaccine-associated CD4 TCRs were dominant at 160-218 and 743-854.

Assay used: immunoSEQ multiplex PCR; TCRdb lists only in-frame clones, some missing. The table has about 180,000 clones, 90% to 95% seen once. Sequencing used peripheral blood, obtained 28 days after the second dose of the MenACWY control vaccine. The rearrangement uses TRBV10-2 and TRBJ1-2, with 10 bases identical to TRBD1. This TCR derives from an adult who received the MenACWY meningococcal vaccine as a control. CDR3 nucleotide sequence: TGCGCCATCTCGCGGGACAGGGGTACCTATGGCTACACCTTC. Translating it yields CAISRDRGTYGYTF.